The table lists the clone carrying this TCR beta chain with a few counts. In the study's own analysis: Nucleated cell counts were estimated from reference gene primer amplification. Clones were sequenced by immunoSEQ multiplex PCR, and TCRdb holds only the in-frame ones, with some missing. The D gene and trimming were derived from the DNA, and the V and J assignments and clone size from that table. Of 350,000 to 550,000 clones detected, around 89% appear once; the ten largest clones hold around 1.1%. This entry is derived from a study of blood T cell repertoires in COVID-19. Turning to the study itself: The analysed material was cDNA or gDNA that came from T cells, B-cell-depleted T cells, or PBMCs.

Germline V gene lookup returns CDR1 ENHRY and CDR2 SYGVKD. The CDR3 contains 21 residues. With 2 bases removed from V and 3 bases from J, the gap between germline ends came to 28 bases. This receptor was obtained from a man aged 30-40 years who had recovered from COVID-19. Sequencing was carried out using PBMCs or T cells enriched from blood (not recorded which). J is TRBJ2-2 and V is TRBV10-3, with D tentatively TRBD1 (6 bases). For the CDR3, the DNA is TGTGCCATCAGTGAGGTGGGGAGTGACAGGCCACCACAAAGGGACACCGGGGAGCTGTTTTTT. It encodes CAISEVGSDRPPQRDTGELFF.